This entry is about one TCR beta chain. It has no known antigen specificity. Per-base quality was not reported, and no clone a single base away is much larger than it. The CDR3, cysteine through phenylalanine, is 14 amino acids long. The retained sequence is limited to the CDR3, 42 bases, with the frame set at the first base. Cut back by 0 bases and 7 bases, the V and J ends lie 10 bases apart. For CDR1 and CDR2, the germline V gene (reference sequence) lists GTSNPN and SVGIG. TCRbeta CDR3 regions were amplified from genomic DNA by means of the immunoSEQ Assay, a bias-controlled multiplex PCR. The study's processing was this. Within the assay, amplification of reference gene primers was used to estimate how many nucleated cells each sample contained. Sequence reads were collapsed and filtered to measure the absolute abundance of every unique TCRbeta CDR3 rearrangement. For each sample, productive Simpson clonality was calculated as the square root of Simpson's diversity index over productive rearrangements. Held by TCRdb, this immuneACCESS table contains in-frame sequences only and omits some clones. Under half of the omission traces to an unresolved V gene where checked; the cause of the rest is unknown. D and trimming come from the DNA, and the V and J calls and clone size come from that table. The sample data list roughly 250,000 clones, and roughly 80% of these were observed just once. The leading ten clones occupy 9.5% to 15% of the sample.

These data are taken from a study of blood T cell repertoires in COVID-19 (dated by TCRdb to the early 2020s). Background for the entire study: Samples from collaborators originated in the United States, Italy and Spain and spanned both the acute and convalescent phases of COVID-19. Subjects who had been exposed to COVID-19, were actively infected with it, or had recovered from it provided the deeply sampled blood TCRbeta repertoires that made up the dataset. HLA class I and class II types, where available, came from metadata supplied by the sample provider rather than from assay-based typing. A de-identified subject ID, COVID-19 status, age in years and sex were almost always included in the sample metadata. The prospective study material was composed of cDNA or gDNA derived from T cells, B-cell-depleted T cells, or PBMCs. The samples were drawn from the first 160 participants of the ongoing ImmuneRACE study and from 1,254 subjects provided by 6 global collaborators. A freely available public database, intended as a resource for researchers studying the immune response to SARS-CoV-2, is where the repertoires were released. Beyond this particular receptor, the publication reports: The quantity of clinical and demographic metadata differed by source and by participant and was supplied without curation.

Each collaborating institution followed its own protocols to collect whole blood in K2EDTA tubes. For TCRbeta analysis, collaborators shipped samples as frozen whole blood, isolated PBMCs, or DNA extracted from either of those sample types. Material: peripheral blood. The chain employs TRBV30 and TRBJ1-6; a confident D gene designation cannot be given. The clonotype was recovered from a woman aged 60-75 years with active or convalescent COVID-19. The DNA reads TGTGCCTGGAGTGTACGCGGCTTAAATTCACCCCTCCACTTT. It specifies CAWSVRGLNSPLHF.